This TCR beta chain was sequenced during a study of T cell responses to AZD1222 COVID-19 vaccine. About this clone: Its target is unknown.

Some clones are missing from TCRdb's copy, which holds only in-frame ones; the method was immunoSEQ multiplex PCR. The data contain some 200,000 clones, approximately 89% of them singletons. Study-wide results and caveats: Unmutated variant regions are reportedly targeted by nearly half of spike-specific TCRs. Females made up more of the donors, who were largely white British, and clonal diversity may have come out too low.

Unmatched junction bases numbered 4, after V lost 4 bases and J lost 8 bases. The CDR3 is 14 residues long. Looked up from germline, CDR1 is SGDLS and CDR2 is YYNGEE. Analysis merged second doses at about 4 or about 12 weeks. The receptor was derived from an adult who received the AZD1222 COVID-19 vaccine. Sample: peripheral blood, taken 28 days after the second AZD1222 dose. This chain joins TRBV9 and TRBJ1-4; TRBD1 matches 11 bases. As DNA, the CDR3 is TGTGCCAGCAGCAAGGGGACAGGGGGGGAAAAACTGTTTTTT. Its translation is CASSKGTGGEKLFF.